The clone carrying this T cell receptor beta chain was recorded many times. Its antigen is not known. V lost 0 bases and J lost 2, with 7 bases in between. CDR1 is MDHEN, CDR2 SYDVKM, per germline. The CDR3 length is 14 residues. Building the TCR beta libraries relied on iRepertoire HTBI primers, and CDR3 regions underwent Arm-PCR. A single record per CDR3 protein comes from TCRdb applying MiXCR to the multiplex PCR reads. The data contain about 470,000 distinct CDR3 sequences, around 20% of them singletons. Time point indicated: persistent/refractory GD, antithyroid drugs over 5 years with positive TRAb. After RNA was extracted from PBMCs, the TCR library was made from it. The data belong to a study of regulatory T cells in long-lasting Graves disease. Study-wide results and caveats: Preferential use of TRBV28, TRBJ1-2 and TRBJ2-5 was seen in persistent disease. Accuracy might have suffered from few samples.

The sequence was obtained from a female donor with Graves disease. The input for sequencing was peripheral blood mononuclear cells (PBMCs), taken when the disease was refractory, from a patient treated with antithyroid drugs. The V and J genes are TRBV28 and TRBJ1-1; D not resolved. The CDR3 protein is CASSLWYSNTEAFF. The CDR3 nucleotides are TGTGCCAGCAGTTTATGGTACAGTAACACTGAAGCTTTCTTT.